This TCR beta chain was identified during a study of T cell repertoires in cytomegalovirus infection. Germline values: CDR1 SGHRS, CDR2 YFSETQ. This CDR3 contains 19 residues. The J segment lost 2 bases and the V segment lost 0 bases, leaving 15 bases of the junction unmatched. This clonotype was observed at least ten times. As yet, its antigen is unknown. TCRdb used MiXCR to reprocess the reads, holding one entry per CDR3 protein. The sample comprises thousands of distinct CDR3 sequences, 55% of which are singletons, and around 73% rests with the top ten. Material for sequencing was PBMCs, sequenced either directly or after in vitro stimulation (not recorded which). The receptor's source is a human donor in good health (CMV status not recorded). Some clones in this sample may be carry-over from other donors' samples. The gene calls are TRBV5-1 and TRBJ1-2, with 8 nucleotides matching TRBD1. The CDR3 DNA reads TGCGCCAGCAGCTTGGCCAAGGGGACAGGAAACTATACCAACTATGGCTACACCTTC. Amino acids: CASSLAKGTGNYTNYGYTF.